Listed here are 9 T cell receptor beta chains from one sample, sequenced in a study of Tregs in tolerant kidney transplant recipients. Libraries were prepared by immunoSEQ multiplex PCR; TCRdb keeps only in-frame clonotypes and omits some of them. The sample has about 240,000 clones, around 81% seen once. Sequenced input: CD4+ T cells from blood. All receptors come from a human donor in good health.

The gene calls are TRBV5-1 and TRBJ2-7; 10 nucleotides align to TRBD2. Germline-derived CDR1 and CDR2 are SGHRS and YFSETQ. The length of the CDR3 is 15 residues. V shed 1 base, J shed 4 bases, and the junction held 5 bases outside the gene matches. The CDR3 region has the DNA TGCGCCAGCAGCTTGTCTAGCGGGAGCTCTTACGAGCAGTACTTC. It specifies CASSLSSGSSYEQYF.

This chain links TRBV6-1 with TRBJ2-3; 7 bases match TRBD2. The germline V gene has CDR1 MNHNS and CDR2 SASEGT. This CDR3 has 14 amino acids. The trim removed 5 bases at V and 0 bases at J, leaving 2 bases unmatched. CDR3 in DNA: TGTGCCAGCAGTTTTAGCGGGAGCACAGATACGCAGTATTTT. Translated, it gives CASSFSGSTDTQYF.

This chain uses TRBV11-2 with TRBJ1-6; TRBD1 might be the D (5 bases). Trimming shortened V by 5 bases and J by 2 bases, and 13 bases separated the two germline ends. The CDR3 has 16 residues. Germline values: CDR1 SGHAT, CDR2 FQNNGV. CDR3 sequence (DNA): TGTGCCAGCAGCGGCGGGACCGCTCCCTATAATTCACCCCTCCACTTT. Translating gives CASSGGTAPYNSPLHF.

The V and J genes are TRBV4-1 and TRBJ2-1; TRBD2 matches 11 bases. CDR3 size: 15 residues. The germline CDR1 and CDR2 sequences are MGHRA and YSYEKL. V was clipped by 6 bases and J by 6 bases; unmatched bases: 7. The CDR3 loop is CASRPLAGGANEQFF. In DNA, the CDR3 is TGCGCCAGCAGGCCCCTAGCGGGAGGCGCCAATGAGCAGTTCTTC.

This chain joins TRBV5-4 and TRBJ2-4, with 8 positions matching TRBD1. The ends lost 0 bases at V and 9 bases at J; junction bases unmatched: 5. The CDR3 is 14 residues long. In germline, CDR1 is SGHNT, CDR2 YYREEE (reference sequence). The CDR3 loop reads CASSLETGVGIQYF. The CDR3 bases are TGTGCCAGCAGCTTGGAGACAGGGGTGGGCATTCAGTACTTC.

This clone was observed a single time. The chain employs TRBV6-5 and TRBJ1-2, with 7 bases aligning to TRBD1. The CDR3 is made up of 13 amino acids. V was pared by 6 bases and J by 2 bases, with 3 bases of the junction left unmatched. CDR1 is MNHEY and CDR2 is SVGAGI in the germline V gene. This chain's CDR3 is CASRQGGNYGYTF. CDR3 sequence (DNA): TGTGCCAGCAGGCAGGGGGGGAACTATGGCTACACCTTC.

The V gene is TRBV7-9, the J gene TRBJ2-3; 7 nucleotides agree with TRBD2. Germline V gene sequence: CDR1 SEHNR, CDR2 FQNEAQ (reference sequence). The CDR3 is made up of 15 amino acids. The ends lost 0 bases at V and 3 bases at J; junction bases unmatched: 3. CDR3 bases: TGTGCCAGCAGCTTAGCGGGAGGGCCGACAGATACGCAGTATTTT. It specifies CASSLAGGPTDTQYF.

V and J are TRBV19 and TRBJ2-1; D possibly corresponds to TRBD1 (6 bases). The CDR3 covers 11 residues. CDR1 LNHDA and CDR2 SQIVND come from the germline V gene (reference sequence). V dropped 8 bases and J dropped 12 bases, with 14 bases sitting between them. The CDR3, as DNA: TGTGCCAGTGGAGGACAGACGGGGCAGTTCTTC. It specifies CASGGQTGQFF. The full variable domain, completed using reference TRBV19 and TRBJ2-1, is DGGITQSPKYLFRKEGQNVTLSCEQNLNHDAMYWYRQDPGQGLRLIYYSQIVNDFQKGDIAEGYSVSREKKESFPLTVTSAQKNPTAFYLCASGGQTGQFFGPGTRLTVL.

This clone was counted between two and nine times. The chain couples TRBV10-3 to TRBJ1-5; 9 positions match TRBD1. Trimming removed 1 base from V and 3 bases from J; junction bases left unmatched: 7. This CDR3 has 17 residues. Per the germline V gene, CDR1 is ENHRY and CDR2 is SYGVKD. Here the CDR3 reads CAISEFGQGSVNQPQHF. CDR3 sequence (DNA): TGTGCCATCAGTGAGTTTGGACAGGGGAGTGTCAATCAGCCCCAGCATTTT.